Below are 10 T cell receptor beta chains sequenced from a single sample in a study of T cells in Graves' hyperthyroidism and ophthalmopathy. The investigators amplified TCR beta CDR3 regions from RNA transcripts. TCR CDR3 regions were first amplified by RT-PCR with HTBI primers. One entry per CDR3 protein, called by TCRdb with MiXCR from the multiplex PCR reads. This sample has some 360,000 distinct CDR3 sequences, with around 13% found just once. Sequences were obtained from blood. The receptors were sampled from a woman aged 60-75 years with Graves' hyperthyroidism.

This rearrangement joins TRBV7-9 to TRBJ2-7; unclear D gene. The V gene's germline CDR1 is SEHNR and CDR2 FQNEAQ (reference sequence). Trimming took off 1 base at V and 4 bases at J, with 11 bases between the two ends. There are 14 residues in the CDR3. The CDR3 spells CASSLERTRYEQYF. For the CDR3, the DNA is TGTGCCAGCAGCTTAGAGAGGACCAGGTACGAGCAGTACTTC.

The table lists this clonotype with many counts. V and J are TRBV2 and TRBJ2-7; D is possibly TRBD2 (6 bases). V was pared by 0 bases and J by 6 bases, with 18 bases between. This CDR3 is built from 16 residues. Germline V CDR1 and CDR2: SNHLY, FYNNEI. CDR3 sequence: CASSEALTALGGEQYF. DNA of the CDR3: TGTGCCAGCAGTGAAGCTTTGACTGCCCTGGGGGGCGAGCAGTACTTC. The full variable domain, with the rest looked up from reference TRBV2 and TRBJ2-7, is EPEVTQTPSHQVTQMGQEVILRCVPISNHLYFYWYRQILGQKVEFLVSFYNNEISEKSEIFDDQFSVERPDGSNFTLKIRSTKLEDSAMYFCASSEALTALGGEQYFGPGTRLTVT.

This clonotype was counted only a few times. The chain couples TRBV27 to TRBJ1-3; D unclear. The CDR3 has 15 amino acids. Deletions cut 3 bases from V and 3 bases from J, with 12 bases between. Per germline, CDR1 MNHEY and CDR2 SMNVEV (reference sequence). CDR3 nucleotide sequence: TGTGCCAGCAGTTTGACACGTGGTTTTGGAAACACCATATATTTT. This sequence encodes CASSLTRGFGNTIYF.

This clonotype has at least ten counts. V usage is TRBV5-1 and J usage is TRBJ1-1; TRBD1 agrees at 7 bases. Trimming at V came to 4 bases and at J to 0 bases, leaving 6 bases not matched to a gene. Germline-derived CDR1 and CDR2 are SGHRS and YFSETQ. The CDR3 is 15 amino acids. The CDR3 sequence: CASSQGTAVNTEAFF. The CDR3 DNA reads as TGCGCCAGCAGCCAAGGGACAGCTGTGAACACTGAAGCTTTCTTT.

This clonotype was seen at least ten times. The V call is TRBV20-1, the J call TRBJ2-3, with TRBD2 identical over 15 bases. Germline lookup yields CDR1 DFQATT and CDR2 SNEGSKA (reference sequence). The CDR3 contains 15 residues. Losses at the gene ends were 0 bases for V and 10 bases for J; bases not matched to a gene: 5. The CDR3 region is CSARDGLAGGKAQYF. In DNA form, the CDR3 reads TGCAGTGCTAGAGATGGACTAGCGGGAGGGAAGGCGCAGTATTTT.

The table lists this clonotype with a few counts. The chain combines TRBV5-5 with TRBJ1-2; 8 bases match TRBD1. Germline values: CDR1 SGHKS, CDR2 YYEKEE (reference sequence). The junction had 5 bases not matched to a gene; V was cut back by 4 bases and J by 6 bases. This CDR3 spans 13 amino acids. CDR3 coding DNA: TGTGCCAGCAGCCCGGACAGGGCGGATGGCTACACCTTC. It translates to CASSPDRADGYTF. Full variable domain (outside the CDR3, taken from reference TRBV5-5 and TRBJ1-2): DAGVTQSPTHLIKTRGQQVTLRCSPISGHKSVSWYQQVLGQGPQFIFQYYEKEERGRGNFPDRFSARQFPNYSSELNVNALLLGDSALYLCASSPDRADGYTFGSGTRLTVV.

This clonotype was observed a few times. The chain is built from TRBV6-2 or TRBV6-3 and TRBJ2-6; 7 bases are a match to TRBD1. Trimming took 0 bases from V and 0 from J; bases not matched to a gene: 5. Germline CDR1 and CDR2: MNHEY and SVGEGT. This CDR3 has 18 amino acids. DNA for the CDR3: TGTGCCAGCAGTTACTCGCTAGGGGGCGGCTCTGGGGCCAACGTCCTGACTTTC. Its protein is CASSYSLGGGSGANVLTF.

This clonotype was seen ten or more times. The chain uses TRBV18 and TRBJ2-3; D call uncertain. Trimming removed 3 bases at V and 2 bases at J, with 12 bases between. The CDR3 spans 15 residues. Germline CDR1 and CDR2: KGHSH and LQKENI. CDR3 residues: CASSPLVRVTDTQYF. The CDR3 bases are TGTGCCAGCTCACCCCTGGTACGGGTCACAGATACGCAGTATTTT.

V is TRBV7-8 and J is TRBJ1-6; 8 bases align to TRBD1. The germline V gene encodes CDR1 SGHVS and CDR2 FQNEAQ. The CDR3 totals 16 residues. V was pared by 7 bases and J by 9 bases, with 14 bases of the junction left unmatched. CDR3 in amino acids: CASKTEGAGGSSPLHF. CDR3 DNA: TGTGCCAGCAAGACAGAGGGGGCAGGGGGCTCTTCACCCCTCCACTTT.

The chain joins TRBV19 to TRBJ2-1; D might be TRBD1 (6 bases). V lost 0 bases to trimming and J lost 3 bases, with 12 bases between them. The CDR3 loop spans 16 amino acids. CDR1 and CDR2 from the germline V gene are LNHDA and SQIVND (reference sequence). DNA for the CDR3: TGTGCCAGTAGTATAGAACTGGGGGCGGGCTACAATGAGCAGTTCTTC. The encoded protein is CASSIELGAGYNEQFF.